This T cell receptor beta chain was sequenced during a study of response to subunit inactivated influenza vaccine. Study observations and caveats: New T cells are recruited in small numbers by each seasonal influenza vaccination, according to the authors' suggestion.

This clonotype came up many times. Its antigen is unidentified. Trimming took 4 bases from V and 8 from J; bases not matched to a gene: 10. There are 15 residues in the CDR3. Germline CDR1 and CDR2: SGHRS and YFSETQ. In TCRdb, the RT-PCR reads were re-called with MiXCR into one record per CDR3 protein. The repertoire holds 500,000 to 550,000 distinct CDR3 sequences, with approximately 7.1% as singletons. This TCR came from a man between 50 and 75 years old who received an inactivated influenza vaccine. The V gene is TRBV5-1, the J gene TRBJ1-4; TRBD1 aligns across 8 bases. This material consisted of PBMCs from blood, taken around 25 months after vaccination. The CDR3: CASSPRQDRVEKLFF. CDR3 nucleotides: TGCGCCAGCAGCCCGAGACAGGACAGGGTGGAAAAACTGTTTTTT.